This T cell receptor (beta chain) emerged from a study of OX40 agonist ivuxolimab in advanced cancers. Study-wide results and limits: Among the lowest peripheral clonal expansion occurred in 0.1-3.0 mg/kg partial responders.

A word on this clone: Its antigen is undetermined.

Measured with immunoSEQ multiplex PCR; TCRdb has only the in-frame clones, and not every one. Among 30,000 to 40,000 clones, roughly 90% were seen once, and the ten largest hold around 9.8%. CDR3 length: 14 amino acids. V was clipped by 0 bases and J by 8 bases; unmatched bases: 4. V gene TRBV23-1 combines with J gene TRBJ2-1, with TRBD2 identical over 7 bases. TRBV23-1 is an ORF, with its function uncertain. The sequencing here drew on CD4+ or CD8+ T cells sorted from blood, taken in a trial of the OX40 agonist ivuxolimab. The receptor was derived from an adult with an advanced solid tumor such as melanoma, head and neck, liver or kidney cancer. The CDR3 nucleotides read TGCGCCAGCAGTCAATCGGGGGGGATCGATGAGCAGTTCTTC. Its translation is CASSQSGGIDEQFF.